This is a list of T cell receptor beta chains from one sample in a study of stem cell transplantation in POMP-related autoinflammatory disease. Profiling relied on immunoSEQ multiplex PCR, and the TCRdb table lists in-frame clones only, not all of them. The table records some 33,000 clones, just over 85% of them present only once. The sample in question was CD4+ T cells from PBMCs, obtained before stem cell transplantation. Receptor source: a human donor with POMP-related autoinflammation and immune dysregulation (PRAID). CDR3s include the opening cysteine and the closing phenylalanine or tryptophan. Each record gives: J gene, clone size, V gene, D gene, CDR3 DNA, CDR3 protein. The D gene is left open where the match is weak. Expanded clones get a size class; other rows say once, few or many, or leave the size out.

>TRBJ2-7|-|TRBV6-5|TRBD1
TGTGCCAGCAGTTCTACCGGGACAGGGGGTACCGAGCAGTACTTC
CASSSTGTGGTEQYF
>TRBJ2-5|-|TRBV20-1|-
TGCAGTGTTGACCTCGAAGAGACCCAGTACTTC
CSVDLEETQYF
>TRBJ1-2|-|TRBV6-6|TRBD1
TGTGCCAGCAGTTCGACAGGGTCTGGCTACACCTTC
CASSSTGSGYTF
>TRBJ1-5|few|TRBV7-9|-
TGTGCCACTCCTGACAGTCGAGGCAATCAGCCCCAGCATTTT
CATPDSRGNQPQHF
>TRBJ2-1|-|TRBV5-1|TRBD2
TGCGCCAGCAGCTTCTCACTAGCGGGAGACAATGAGCAGTTCTTC
CASSFSLAGDNEQFF
>TRBJ2-3|-|TRBV13|TRBD1
TGTGCCAGCAGCTTTAAGACAGGGGGCTTCACAGATACGCAGTATTTT
CASSFKTGGFTDTQYF
>TRBJ2-2|-|TRBV5-1|TRBD2
TGCGCCAGCAGCTTGGAGGGAGGACTAGCGGGAGTTCGGCTGTTTTTT
CASSLEGGLAGVRLFF
>TRBJ2-5|-|TRBV2|-
TGTGCCAGCATTCGGGGGATTCAAGAGACCCAGTACTTC
CASIRGIQETQYF
>TRBJ2-1|-|TRBV5-5|TRBD2
TGTGCCAGCAGCTTGGGGGCCGGACTAGCGGGAGATGAGCAGTTCTTC
CASSLGAGLAGDEQFF
>TRBJ2-3|-|TRBV7-9|TRBD2
TGTGCCACAGGTGGAGGCGGGAGCCCTAGCACAGATACGCAGTATTTT
CATGGGGSPSTDTQYF
>TRBJ2-5|-|TRBV11-2|-
TGTGCCAGCAGTCAGGGGGGACTAGTTCACCAGTACTTC
CASSQGGLVHQYF
>TRBJ2-7|few|TRBV2|-
TGTGCCAGCAGCGTGGACCGCTACGAGCAGTACTTC
CASSVDRYEQYF
>TRBJ2-7|-|TRBV10-1|TRBD1
TGCGCCAGCAGTACCGACAGGGGGGTAAAATCGGTGCAGTACTTC
CASSTDRGVKSVQYF
>TRBJ2-7|-|TRBV13|-
TGTGCCAGCAGCTTTTCGGGTGAGAACGCCTACGAGCAGTACTTC
CASSFSGENAYEQYF
>TRBJ1-2|-|TRBV5-6|-
TGTGCCAGCAGCTTGGGGCCCGTCCACTATGGCTACACCTTC
CASSLGPVHYGYTF
>TRBJ1-5|-|TRBV10-3|-
TGTGCCATCAGTGAGTCTGGGCAGCCCCAGCATTTT
CAISESGQPQHF
>TRBJ1-2|-|TRBV5-5|-
TGTGCCAGCAGCTTGGGGACAGTTAACTATGGCTACACCTTC
CASSLGTVNYGYTF
>TRBJ2-3|-|TRBV7-3|TRBD2
TGTGCCAGCAGCTTAGCGGGGGCAGATACGCAGTATTTT
CASSLAGADTQYF
>TRBJ1-5|few|TRBV4-2|-
TGTGCCAGCAGCCAGGAAGGACATAGCAATCAGCCCCAGCATTTT
CASSQEGHSNQPQHF
>TRBJ2-7|-|TRBV2|TRBD2
TGTGCCAGCAGTGAGCATCTAGCGGAGGCCTACGAGCAGTACTTC
CASSEHLAEAYEQYF
>TRBJ2-1|-|TRBV25-1|TRBD2
TGTGCCAGCAGCTCAGCGGGAGGAACAGGAAATGAGCAGTTCTTC
CASSSAGGTGNEQFF
>TRBJ2-1|-|TRBV5-1|TRBD2
TGCGCCAGCAGCCGGACTAGCGGCTCCTACAATGAGCAGTTCTTC
CASSRTSGSYNEQFF
>TRBJ2-7|-|TRBV18|TRBD2
TGTGCCAGCTCACCCAGGGTCGGGACTAGCTCCTACGAGCAGTACTTC
CASSPRVGTSSYEQYF